This T cell receptor (beta chain) was captured in a study of OX40 agonist ivuxolimab in advanced cancers. For the study in its entirety: Ivuxolimab, which targeted the costimulatory receptor OX40 (CD134), was an agonistic, fully human IgG2 monoclonal antibody. Intravenous ivuxolimab was administered to patients every 2 weeks at six dose levels: 0.01, 0.1, 0.3, 1.5, 3 and 10 mg/kg. Among the roughly 52 dose-escalation patients, about 19 had hepatocellular carcinoma, about 15 melanoma, 9 renal cell carcinoma and 9 head and neck cancer. In the dose-escalation cohort, roughly 82% of patients were male, and the mean age was 60 years with a range of about 20 to 79. Patients were allowed to have had prior anti-PD-1, anti-PD-L1 or anti-CTLA-4 therapy, and roughly 40% of the dose-escalation patients had previously received checkpoint inhibitors. Partial responses occurred in three dose-escalation patients: two with cutaneous melanoma and one with hepatocellular carcinoma. The purpose of peripheral TCRbeta sequencing was to test whether ivuxolimab changed TCR sequence diversity and led to clonal T-cell expansion. The paper describes the monotherapy dose-escalation part (N of about 52 patients) of the phase I trial of ivuxolimab. General conclusions and limits of the study: Low levels of normalized T-cell clonal expansion were also shown by some nonresponding patients. At doses of 0.1 to 3.0 mg/kg, clonal expansion of both CD4+ and CD8+ T cells in blood was seen between baseline and week 6. On average, CD8+ T cells showed more expanded clones than CD4+ T cells after ivuxolimab. The antigen specificity of the peripheral T cells that underwent clonal expansion was not determined. In partial responders in the 0.1-3.0 mg/kg groups, normalized peripheral clonal expansion was found to be among the lowest, especially among CD8+ T cells.

As regards this clone: No cognate antigen has been identified for it. No much larger clone exists at a distance of one base, and base qualities are not known.

To sequence the TCRbeta CDR3 region, genomic DNA was isolated from the sorted cells. TCRbeta CDR3 regions were sequenced using the immunoSEQ Assay. In its TCRdb copy, this immuneACCESS table keeps in-frame sequences only and misses some clones. Where compared with another copy, unresolved V genes explain less than half of these, and the others have no known cause. The sample table shows some 64,000 clones, and about 88% are seen once. The ten largest account for 0.67% of the sample. The trial excluded patients who had a history of autoimmune disease or who were on systemic immunosuppression. In every dose cohort, peripheral blood was drawn for TCR sequencing at baseline, cycle 4 day 1, and cycle 7 day 1. The samples were drawn from a first-in-human, open-label, multicenter phase I dose-escalation trial of ivuxolimab. Adults with locally advanced or metastatic melanoma, renal cell carcinoma, hepatocellular carcinoma or head and neck squamous cell carcinoma were enrolled in the trial. CD4+ and CD8+ T cells were sorted separately from peripheral blood before TCR sequencing.

From its cysteine to its phenylalanine, the CDR3 spans 15 amino acids. The CDR3 DNA has 45 bases and is translated from base 1. Trimming removed 1 base from V and 1 base from J, leaving 10 bases between the germline ends. CDR1 SEHNR and CDR2 FQNEAQ were looked up in the germline V gene (reference sequence). The material sequenced was CD4+ or CD8+ T cells sorted from blood, taken in a trial of the OX40 agonist ivuxolimab. The clonotype was recovered from an adult with an advanced solid tumor such as melanoma, head and neck, liver or kidney cancer. The chain employs TRBV7-9 and TRBJ1-1; no D segment can be confidently identified. Read as DNA, the sequence is TGTGCCAGCAGCTTAGGGTCGGCAGCGAACACTGAAGCTTTCTTT. It specifies CASSLGSAANTEAFF.